The 5 T cell receptor beta chains below all came from one sample that was sequenced in a study of Ad26.COV2.S vaccination and SARS-CoV-2 variants (dated by TCRdb to 2020 to 2023). The method was the immunoSEQ multiplex PCR assay. TCRdb took over this immuneACCESS table, retaining in-frame rearrangements with V and J assigned. Such tables are incomplete; in checked studies, under half of the missing clones stem from an unresolved V gene, and the remainder is unexplained. This sample gives about 350,000 clones in total; around 89% of them show up just once. The ten largest make up roughly 5% of the sample. Reading the label with the study, this specimen's treatment or condition is: some 19 received Ad26.COV2.S at low or high dose, single or two shots; several received placebo; per-sample allocation not given. Repertoires of vaccine and placebo recipients were sequenced from samples collected on day 63 after the first injection.

The material was peripheral blood, obtained in a trial of Ad26.COV2.S vaccine versus placebo. The source is a person between 18 and 65 years old who received the Ad26.COV2.S COVID-19 vaccine or a placebo.

This chain links TRBV3-1 (or the pseudogene TRBV3-2) with TRBJ1-2; 7 bases map to TRBD1. V shed 5 bases and J 4 bases; nucleotides not matched to a gene: 4. Germline V gives CDR1 LGHDT, CDR2 YNNKEL (reference sequence). The CDR3 runs to 13 residues. The CDR3 sequence: CASSAGTAYGYTF. CDR3 sequence (DNA): TGTGCCAGCAGCGCCGGGACAGCCTATGGCTACACCTTC.

The chain carries TRBV15 and TRBJ1-1; the D is unclear. Deletions cut 5 bases from V and 0 bases from J, with 13 bases between. The CDR3 length is 15 residues. The germline gives CDR1 LNHNV, CDR2 YYDKDF (reference sequence). Here the CDR3 reads CATSLFRPVNTEAFF. CDR3 nucleotides: TGTGCCACCAGCCTCTTTAGGCCTGTGAACACTGAAGCTTTCTTT.

The V and J genes are TRBV9 and TRBJ1-3, with TRBD1 identical over 7 bases. Germline lookup yields CDR1 SGDLS and CDR2 YYNGEE. The V and J ends lost 1 base and 0 bases, in that order; junction bases with no gene match: 7. The CDR3 extends over 17 amino acids. The CDR3 loop reads CASSVRGPTSSGNTIYF. The DNA for the CDR3 is TGTGCCAGCAGCGTAAGGGGGCCTACTAGCTCTGGAAACACCATATATTTT.

The chain joins TRBV5-4 to TRBJ1-1, with no clear D. The CDR3 extends over 15 amino acids. In germline, CDR1 is SGHNT, CDR2 YYREEE (reference sequence). Trimming took off 4 bases at V and 0 bases at J, with 13 bases between the two ends. The CDR3 bases are TGTGCCAGCAGCCAACGCGCTACCTTGAACACTGAAGCTTTCTTT. This codes for CASSQRATLNTEAFF.

CDR3 loop: CASSKGLGEQYF. The CDR3 DNA follows: TGTGCCAGCAGTAAAGGGCTGGGGGAGCAGTACTTC. The rearrangement uses TRBV6-2 or TRBV6-3 and TRBJ2-7; D not certain. The V and J ends lost 5 bases and 7 bases respectively, with 12 bases between them. Germline assignment: CDR1 MNHEY and CDR2 SVGEGT. The CDR3 totals 12 residues.